Listed here are 9 T cell receptor beta chains from one sample, sequenced in a study of Graves' ophthalmopathy and Graves' hyperthyroidism. Using RNA transcripts, the TCR beta CDR3 regions were amplified. An opening RT-PCR round employed HTBI primers and preceded a second-round multiplex PCR. TCRdb reprocessed the multiplex PCR reads with MiXCR, giving one entry per CDR3 protein. The table has hundreds of thousands of distinct CDR3 sequences, around 21% seen once; the top ten hold approximately 3.2%. The sample consisted of peripheral blood. Source of these receptors: a woman aged 18-29 years with stable Graves' hyperthyroidism.

The rearrangement joins TRBV6-1 to TRBJ1-5, with a possible D match to TRBD1 (6 bases). The V and J ends lost 6 bases and 3 bases respectively, with 12 bases between them. Germline V gene sequence: CDR1 MNHNS, CDR2 SASEGT. The CDR3 is made up of 14 amino acids. The CDR3 reads CASRRGVSNQPQHF. CDR3 nucleotide sequence: TGTGCCAGCAGGAGGGGGGTATCCAATCAGCCCCAGCATTTT.

The chain employs TRBV4-1 and TRBJ2-5; 8 nucleotides agree with TRBD1. With V trimmed by 0 bases and J by 5 bases, 8 bases remained unmatched. Germline V gene lookup returns CDR1 MGHRA and CDR2 YSYEKL. The CDR3 totals 16 residues. The CDR3 protein is CASSQEITGGPETQYF. The CDR3 DNA follows: TGCGCCAGCAGCCAAGAGATTACAGGGGGGCCTGAGACCCAGTACTTC.

The chain employs TRBV6-5 and TRBJ2-7; 7 bases line up with TRBD1. From germline, CDR1 is MNHEY and CDR2 SVGAGI. This CDR3 has 14 amino acids. J gave up 5 bases and V 2 bases, and 6 bases lay outside the gene matches. The CDR3 nucleotides read TGTGCCAGCAGTTACCGGGACAGTCTCCACGAGCAGTACTTC. It specifies CASSYRDSLHEQYF.

Ten or more counts support this clonotype. The chain combines TRBV6-5 with TRBJ2-2, with D uncertain. The CDR3 runs to 13 residues. Germline V gives CDR1 MNHEY, CDR2 SVGAGI. V shed 3 bases and J shed 5 bases, with 7 bases lying between them. The CDR3 sequence: CASSYWGTGELFF. The CDR3 nucleotides are TGTGCCAGCAGTTATTGGGGTACCGGGGAGCTGTTTTTT.

As for this clonotype: An end of the junction does not agree with germline; a read error may underlie this. The chain carries TRBV7-8 and TRBJ2-5, with 9 bases matching TRBD2. This CDR3 has 16 amino acids. Germline V gene lookup returns CDR1 SGHVS and CDR2 FQNEAQ. This CDR3 reads CASSLGLAADQETQCF. As DNA, the CDR3 is TGTGCCAGCAGCTTAGGACTAGCGGCTGACCAAGAGACCCAGTGCTTC.

There are many counts of this clonotype. J is TRBJ2-5 and V is TRBV4-3; no clear D gene. The ends were cut back, 0 bases at V and 7 bases at J, with 12 bases in the middle. This CDR3 is 14 amino acids long. Germline V lookup: CDR1 LGHNA, CDR2 YSLEER. The CDR3: CASSQDLGSGTQYF. CDR3 nucleotides: TGCGCCAGCAGCCAAGATCTGGGCTCGGGGACCCAGTACTTC.

V is TRBV12-3 or TRBV12-4 and J is TRBJ2-2; no reliable D call. This CDR3 has 14 amino acids. V was pared by 5 bases and J by 3 bases, with 10 bases between. The CDR3 reads CASSEVPDTGELFF. The CDR3 region has the DNA TGTGCCAGCAGTGAGGTACCCGACACCGGGGAGCTGTTTTTT.

This clonotype was seen many times. V gene TRBV19 combines with J gene TRBJ1-1, with 7 bases identical to TRBD1. V was clipped by 4 bases and J by 7 bases; unmatched bases: 12. The CDR3 is 15 residues long. Germline CDR1 reads LNHDA; CDR2 reads SQIVND (reference sequence). The CDR3, as DNA: TGTGCCAGTAGTAGGCAGGGGGATCCCCGAATTGAAGCTTTCTTT. Protein product: CASSRQGDPRIEAFF.

In its sample, this clonotype was seen many times. This chain joins TRBV28 and TRBJ1-2; D possibly corresponds to TRBD1 (5 bases). The germline gives CDR1 MDHEN, CDR2 SYDVKM. Trimming removed 6 bases at V and 0 bases at J, with 11 bases between. This CDR3 has 14 amino acids. This CDR3 reads CASRKPGANYGYTF. The CDR3 region has the DNA TGTGCCAGCAGGAAACCGGGGGCTAACTATGGCTACACCTTC.